Listed below are T cell receptor beta chains from one sample, sequenced in a study of T cells in Graves' hyperthyroidism and ophthalmopathy. TCRdb processed the multiplex PCR reads anew with MiXCR; each CDR3 protein has one entry. The sample carries some 690,000 distinct CDR3 sequences, 17% recorded once. Material for sequencing was blood. These receptors were taken from a man aged 45-65 years with Graves' hyperthyroidism. CDR3s include the opening cysteine and the closing phenylalanine or tryptophan. Each record gives: V gene, D gene, clone size, J gene, CDR3 DNA, CDR3 protein. D genes are given only for firm matches. Clone size is given for some rows only: seen once, a few or many times, or a class if the clone is expanded.

TRBV7-2	-	many	TRBJ2-5	TGTGCCAGCAGCTTAGATAGGGGTTTTAAAGAGACCCAGTACTTC	CASSLDRGFKETQYF
TRBV19	-	many	TRBJ1-1	TGTGCCAGTAGTATAGATTATGGGCCGCGGGGTATGGCTGAAGCTTTCTTT	CASSIDYGPRGMAEAFF
TRBV6-5	-	many	TRBJ1-4	TGTGCCAGCAGTTACAGTTCCTTTGAAAAACTGTTTTTT	CASSYSSFEKLFF
TRBV7-3	-	few	TRBJ1-2	TGTGCCAGCAGCCCCGGGGACATCTATGGCTACACCTTC	CASSPGDIYGYTF
TRBV12-3/TRBV12-4	TRBD2	many	TRBJ2-1	TGTGCCAGCAGTTTTGTAGGACTAGCGGGAGAGCAGTTCTTC	CASSFVGLAGEQFF
TRBV7-8	-	many	TRBJ1-2	TGTGCCAGCAGCTTTATGGACACCTATAGTGGCTACACCTTC	CASSFMDTYSGYTF
TRBV13	TRBD1	few	TRBJ1-1	TGTGCCAGCAGCTCCGGAGGGACAGGGAACACTGAAGCTTTCTTT	CASSSGGTGNTEAFF
TRBV12-5	-	-	TRBJ1-5	TGTGCTAGTGGTTTTTGGGGATCCCTCTGGCCCCAGCATTTT	CASGFWGSLWPQHF
TRBV11-1	-	many	TRBJ2-7	TGTGCCAGCAGCGAATCCGGCCTCTACGAGCAGTACTTC	CASSESGLYEQYF
TRBV5-6	-	many	TRBJ2-5	TGTGCCAGCTATAGGAGGGGCTTGACGCAGGGGACCCAGTACTTC	CASYRRGLTQGTQYF
TRBV28	-	-	TRBJ1-2	TGTGCCAGCAGTTTGGAACAGGGATTCGGCTACACCTTC	CASSLEQGFGYTF
TRBV29-1	-	many	TRBJ2-7	TGCAGCGTTGGAAGCAGGGGAATGTACGAGCAGTACTTC	CSVGSRGMYEQYF
TRBV29-1	TRBD2	-	TRBJ2-3	TGCAGCGTTGAACGGACTAGCGGGACAGATACGCAGTATTTT	CSVERTSGTDTQYF
TRBV3-1	-	-	TRBJ2-2	TGTGCCAGCAGCCAACACTTAACCGGAGAGCTGTTTTTT	CASSQHLTGELFF
TRBV11-2	-	many	TRBJ2-1	TGTGCCAGCAGCTTGCTGACTAGGCCCTACAATGAGCAGTTCTTC	CASSLLTRPYNEQFF
TRBV30	-	many	TRBJ2-7	TGTGCCTGGAGTTGGGACGCGAGCTCCTACGAGCAGTACTTC	CAWSWDASSYEQYF
TRBV9	-	-	TRBJ2-5	TGTGCCAGCAGCCTAGCGAGTACGGGGGAGACCCAGTACTTC	CASSLASTGETQYF
TRBV6-1	TRBD2	many	TRBJ2-1	TGTGCCAGCAGCCGCACCGGGACTACTAACAATGAGCAGTTCTTC	CASSRTGTTNNEQFF
TRBV6-2/TRBV6-3	-	few	TRBJ1-5	TGTGCCAGCAGTTACTCGTCCATATACGGTGTAGGGCGAAACCAGCCCCAGCATTTT	CASSYSSIYGVGRNQPQHF
TRBV7-2	TRBD2	-	TRBJ2-3	TGTGCCAGCAGCCCCAGCGGGGCTCCCACAGATACGCAGTATTTT	CASSPSGAPTDTQYF
TRBV19	TRBD2	many	TRBJ2-7	TGTGCCAGTAGTAGAAGGGATGGTCTAGCGGACCTCTACGAGCAGTACTTC	CASSRRDGLADLYEQYF
TRBV10-2	TRBD1	many	TRBJ1-1	TGCGCCAGCACTGGACAGGCGATGAACACTGAAGCTTTCTTT	CASTGQAMNTEAFF
TRBV4-3	-	-	TRBJ1-1	TGCGCCAGCAGCCAAGACTGGCAGGGGAACACTGAAGCTTTCTTT	CASSQDWQGNTEAFF
TRBV9	-	few	TRBJ2-6	TGTGCCAGCAGCGTCCCAAGGACAGCAACCCCCTCGGGGGCCAACGTCCTGACTTTC	CASSVPRTATPSGANVLTF
TRBV6-2/TRBV6-3	TRBD2	many	TRBJ2-1	TGTGCCAGCATACCATCTGGCGGGAGGGCCTACAATGAGCAGTTCTTC	CASIPSGGRAYNEQFF
TRBV3-1	-	-	TRBJ1-6	TGTGCCAGCAGCCCACTAGGAATGACTGGGTCACCCCTCCACTTT	CASSPLGMTGSPLHF
TRBV3-1	TRBD1	few	TRBJ2-1	TGTGCCAGCAGTAATTACTTTTCGGGACAGGGGGGGGATGAGCAGTTCTTC	CASSNYFSGQGGDEQFF
TRBV27	-	many	TRBJ1-1	TGTGCCAGCAGTTTTCGGGGATTGAAAGCTTTCTTT	CASSFRGLKAFF
TRBV24-1	TRBD2	few	TRBJ2-2	TGTGCCACCAGTGACCCTCCGGGACTAGCGGGAGGGATCGGGACCGGGGAGCTGTTTTTT	CATSDPPGLAGGIGTGELFF
TRBV3-1	TRBD1	many	TRBJ2-1	TGTGCCAGCAGCCATACCGACAGGGGTAGCGATGAGCAGTTCTTC	CASSHTDRGSDEQFF
TRBV18	-	many	TRBJ1-1	TGTGCCAGCTCACCATTTAACGGGGCGAACACTGAAGCTTTCTTT	CASSPFNGANTEAFF
TRBV5-1	-	-	TRBJ1-1	TGCGCCAGCAGACAGATGAGTGGTGCTGAAGCTTTCTTT	CASRQMSGAEAFF
TRBV2	-	few	TRBJ2-4	TGTGCCAGCGGAGAACCGAAAAACATTCAGTACTTC	CASGEPKNIQYF
TRBV5-1	-	few	TRBJ1-2	TGCGCCAGCAGCTTACAGGGTGAGGGCTATGGCTACACCTTC	CASSLQGEGYGYTF
TRBV4-2	TRBD2	few	TRBJ2-3	TGTGCCAGCAGCCAAGAGCCAGCGGGAGTGGCCACGGATACGCAGTATTTT	CASSQEPAGVATDTQYF
TRBV20-1	-	-	TRBJ2-3	TGCAGTGCTAGAGATTTCGAACACCTAGGCAGCACAGATACGCAGTATTTT	CSARDFEHLGSTDTQYF
TRBV11-2	-	many	TRBJ2-2	TGTGCCAGCAGCTCGAGACAAAACTTAAACACCGGGGAGCTGTTTTTT	CASSSRQNLNTGELFF
TRBV12-3/TRBV12-4	TRBD2	many	TRBJ2-5	TGTGCCAGCAGCTCCATAGCGGGAGGGCCGAGGGAGACCCAGTACTTC	CASSSIAGGPRETQYF
TRBV28	-	many	TRBJ1-6	TGTGCCAGCAGTTTAAGGCAGGGGAATATATCACCCCTCCACTTT	CASSLRQGNISPLHF
TRBV2	TRBD1	many	TRBJ2-7	TGTGCCAGTGATAGGGACAGGGTTGAGCAGTACTTC	CASDRDRVEQYF
TRBV28	-	few	TRBJ2-3	TGTGCCAGCAGCCAAGGTGGGCCGAGGGTCCGGCCTAGCACAGATACGCAGTATTTT	CASSQGGPRVRPSTDTQYF
TRBV27	-	many	TRBJ1-2	TGTGCCAGCAGTCACCGGACCGACGGCTATGGCTACACCTTC	CASSHRTDGYGYTF
TRBV10-2	-	-	TRBJ2-2	TGCGCCAGCCAAGAGGCTGAAAACACCGGGGAGCTGTTTTTT	CASQEAENTGELFF
TRBV28	-	many	TRBJ2-3	TGTGCCAGCAGTTTCGCCCCAGGGCGCACACTCACAGATACGCAGTATTTT	CASSFAPGRTLTDTQYF
TRBV5-5	TRBD1	many	TRBJ1-1	TGTGCCAGCAGCCTGGGACAGGGGAGAAATACTGAAGCTTTCTTT	CASSLGQGRNTEAFF
TRBV10-2	-	many	TRBJ2-1	TGCGCCAGCAGTGACCCTGTGCGAGGGGTGCCCAATGAGCAGTTCTTC	CASSDPVRGVPNEQFF
TRBV20-1	-	many	TRBJ1-2	TGCAGTGCCTCAGAACATACGGCTAACTATGGCTACACCTTC	CSASEHTANYGYTF
TRBV20-1	-	-	TRBJ2-2	TGCAGTGCACAATGGGAGGCCGGGGAGCTGTTTTTT	CSAQWEAGELFF
TRBV13	-	many	TRBJ1-2	TGTGCCAGCAGCTTCGGCAGGGCCGCTATGGGCTACACCTTC	CASSFGRAAMGYTF
TRBV25-1	-	many	TRBJ1-1	TGTGCCAGCAGTGGATTTGAAGTGAACACTGAAGCTTTCTTT	CASSGFEVNTEAFF
TRBV20-1	-	many	TRBJ2-7	TGCAGTGCTATAGGACACTCGATTTCCTACGAGCAGTACTTC	CSAIGHSISYEQYF
TRBV7-9	-	-	TRBJ2-4	TGTGCCAGCAGGCGCAGGGTTGCAGCCAAAAACATTCAGTACTTC	CASRRRVAAKNIQYF
TRBV7-9	-	-	TRBJ2-7	TGTGCCAGCAGCCCAGACGGGAAGGGGACCTACGAGCAGTACTTC	CASSPDGKGTYEQYF
TRBV19	-	-	TRBJ2-1	TGTGCCAGTAGTAACCAGCGCCTTTACAATGAGCAGTTCTTC	CASSNQRLYNEQFF
TRBV18	-	many	TRBJ2-5	TGTGCCAGCTCACCACGAGGACTCGACCAAGAGACCCAGTACTTC	CASSPRGLDQETQYF